Listed here is a single T cell receptor (beta chain). Its antigen is currently not known. No base-level quality is on record; no much larger clone is a single base apart. Genomic DNA was extracted from sorted cells with the Quick-DNA Microprep Kit. Amplification of TCRbeta DNA was done with the immunoSEQ hsTCRbeta kit, following the protocol from the manufacturer. TCRbeta libraries were sequenced on an Illumina MiSeq instrument. Regarding the original processing steps: After out-of-frame sequences were removed, 2,204,828 distinct TCRbeta sequences remained, averaging about 66,813 per individual. Each individual was scored using the number of some 150 previously reported CMV-associated TCRbeta sequences that the individual carried and the total number of productive distinct TCRbeta sequences. A beta-binomial model was reimplemented in Python, and scikit-learn random forests with default parameters were trained on data from the US cohort. On the Belgian cohort, classifier performance was reported as the median AUC, along with percentile confidence intervals, across 10,000 bootstrap iterations. The immuneACCESS repertoire file appears here via TCRdb, limited to in-frame rearrangements. These files lack a portion of the clones; in checked studies, under half of the deficit traces to unresolved V genes, and the cause of the others is not known. That table furnishes V, J and clone size, whereas the DNA furnished D and trimming. The sample table holds about 42,000 clones, of which about three quarters were seen once. In total, the top ten clones hold approximately 0.55% of the sample.

Single viable CD3+CD4+CD8-CD45RO+ cells were sorted as memory CD4+ T cells on a FACSAria II. CMV serostatus was determined with a Roche Elecsys assay detecting serum IgG against CMV pp150, pp28, p38 and p52. Following thawing, total CD4+ T cells were enriched through positive selection using CD4 magnetic microbeads. The samples came from a separate study whose specific focus was interrogating the CD4+ T cell memory repertoire. Following standard operating procedures, peripheral blood mononuclear cells were isolated and cryopreserved, while serum was kept at -80 degrees C. The staining relied on CD3-PerCP (BW264/56), CD4-APC (RPA-T4), CD45RO-PE (UCHT1) and CD8-Pacific Orange (3B5) antibodies, and Sytox blue was used to exclude non-viable cells. The CDR3, from cysteine to phenylalanine, totals 12 residues. Only CDR3 DNA remains: 36 bases, in frame from the first base. Per the germline V gene, SNHLY is the CDR1 and FYNNEI is the CDR2. V drops 8 bases and J drops 2 bases, leaving 9 bases in between.

These data are taken from a study of memory CD4+ T cells and cytomegalovirus serostatus (dated by TCRdb to the late 2010s). In terms of the full investigation: A total of around 35 healthy Belgian adults, of whom 9 were CMV seropositive and about 24 were CMV seronegative, were included in the cohort. To replicate a published TCR-based CMV serostatus classifier, the study sequenced CD4+ memory TCRbeta repertoires from a Belgian cohort whose cytomegalovirus serostatus was known. Study-level results and caveats: A median bootstrapped AUC of around 0.95 with a 95% CI of 0.76-1.00 was achieved on the Belgian cohort by the original-framework classifier. For predicting CMV serostatus, the median bootstrapped AUC was roughly 0.96 using the original framework and about 0.89 using a US-trained random forest. Among the roughly 160 previously reported CMV-associated TCRbeta sequences, approximately 67 showed up in the CD4+ memory repertoires, with each one found in between one and five individuals. The results were read as suggesting that the CMV-associated TCR signature is, for the most part, present in the CD4+ memory repertoire. Only CD4+CD45RO+ memory cells were sequenced, in contrast to the original study, in which naive and memory CD4+ and CD8+ populations were covered.

The sequencing input was memory CD4+ T cells from blood. This TCR was sampled from an adult in good health and CMV-seronegative. Recombination linked TRBV2 to TRBJ1-2; no D gene is confidently identified. The encoded CDR3 is CASGTTNYGYTF. The DNA sequence is TGTGCCAGCGGTACAACAAACTATGGCTACACCTTC.